The 9 T cell receptor beta chains below come from one sample, sequenced in a study of CD8 T cells in ankylosing spondylitis. TCRdb re-analysed the 5' RACE reads in MiXCR, keeping a single row per CDR3 protein. Of over 150,000 distinct CDR3 sequences listed, around a sixth were seen once; the top ten hold more than 3.5%. Sequencing was performed on blood, either unsorted or a sorted T cell fraction (not recorded which). The receptors stem from a male donor between 5 and 35 years old with ankylosing spondylitis or in good health (not recorded which).

This clonotype came up many times. The chain links TRBV6-6 to TRBJ2-1, with D maybe TRBD2 (5 bases). V shed 5 bases and J shed 8 bases, with 10 bases lying between them. The CDR3 is 12 residues long. Germline CDR1 and CDR2: MNHNY and SVGAGI (reference sequence). The CDR3 loop reads CASSQRTYEQFF. The CDR3 DNA follows: TGTGCCAGCAGTCAGAGGACTTATGAGCAGTTCTTC.

This clonotype was seen at least ten times. J is TRBJ2-3 and V is TRBV6-7; 7 bases are a match to TRBD2. TRBV6-7 is an ORF; its function is uncertain. The CDR3 covers 10 residues. After removal of 10 bases from V and 10 bases from J, the junction contained 5 bases not matched to a gene. The CDR3 protein is CANVGGAQYF. The CDR3 DNA reads TGTGCCAACGTTGGGGGGGCGCAGTATTTT.

This clonotype came up a few times. The V gene is TRBV6-4, the J gene TRBJ2-2, with D uncertain. CDR3 length: 14 residues. Germline CDR1 reads MRHNA; CDR2 reads SNTAGT. The germline V and J ends were trimmed by 5 bases and 1 base, with 8 bases remaining between them. The chain's CDR3 is CASSSSWNTGELFF. DNA of the CDR3: TGTGCCAGCAGTTCGTCTTGGAACACCGGGGAGCTGTTTTTT.

This clonotype occurred many times. The chain has TRBV4-2 and TRBJ2-1; perhaps TRBD2 as D (5 bases). Germline lookup yields CDR1 LGHNA and CDR2 YNFKEQ. Deletions cut 4 bases from V and 9 bases from J, with 16 bases between. This CDR3 is 14 amino acids long. The CDR3 region has the DNA TGTGCCAGCAGCCTTGAGGGCTTCACCGGTGAGCAGTTCTTC. It codes for CASSLEGFTGEQFF.

This clonotype was detected ten times or more. CDR3 in DNA: TGCAGTGCTAGGCCTCGGACTAGCGGGAGTATCTATGAGCAGTTCTTC. It yields the protein CSARPRTSGSIYEQFF. The chain recombines TRBV20-1 with TRBJ2-1; the match to TRBD2 covers 13 bases. CDR3 size: 16 residues. Unmatched junction bases numbered 10, after V lost 3 bases and J lost 8 bases. The germline V gene has CDR1 DFQATT and CDR2 SNEGSKA (reference sequence).

This clonotype was observed many times. The chain recombines TRBV5-1 with TRBJ2-1, with 9 nucleotides matching TRBD1. V shed 0 bases and J 9 bases; nucleotides not matched to a gene: 10. Germline CDR1 and CDR2: SGHRS and YFSETQ. The CDR3 runs to 16 residues. CDR3 sequence (DNA): TGCGCCAGCAGCTTGGATGAGACAGGGGGAGTAGGTGAGCAGTTCTTC. It is translated as CASSLDETGGVGEQFF. Variable domain in full (rest from reference TRBV5-1 and TRBJ2-1): KAGVTQTPRYLIKTRGQQVTLSCSPISGHRSVSWYQQTPGQGLQFLFEYFSETQRNKGNFPGRFSGRQFSNSRSEMNVSTLELGDSALYLCASSLDETGGVGEQFFGPGTRLTVL.

This clonotype was detected ten times or more. V gene TRBV28 combines with J gene TRBJ2-5; D might be TRBD1 (7 bases). The CDR3 length is 16 residues. Trimming left V 5 bases short and J 2 bases short, with 18 bases between. Germline V gives CDR1 MDHEN, CDR2 SYDVKM. The CDR3 DNA reads TGTGCCAGCAGTCCCATTGACAGGGAGGAGCAAGAGACCCAGTACTTC. Its protein is CASSPIDREEQETQYF.

This clonotype is medium-sized (0.01 to 0.1%). The chain links TRBV7-2 to TRBJ2-7; D call uncertain. Trimming took off 1 base at V and 2 bases at J, with 12 bases between the two ends. There are 15 residues in the CDR3. CDR1 and CDR2 from the germline V gene are SGHTA and FQGNSA. This CDR3 reads CASSLVGLQTYEQYF. The CDR3 DNA follows: TGTGCCAGCAGCTTAGTAGGTCTACAGACCTACGAGCAGTACTTC.

This chain joins TRBV7-9 and TRBJ2-1; a possible D gene is TRBD1 (5 bases). From germline, CDR1 is SEHNR and CDR2 FQNEAQ (reference sequence). The V end lost 1 base, the J end lost 10 bases, and 8 bases lay between the germline ends. This CDR3 has 12 residues. The CDR3 nucleotides read TGTGCCAGCAGCTTAGGACAGAAGGAGCAGTTCTTC. This sequence encodes CASSLGQKEQFF.